Listed below are T cell receptor beta chains from one sample, sequenced in a study of beta chain features in type 1 diabetes. Method: immunoSEQ multiplex PCR; TCRdb's copy keeps in-frame clones and lacks some. Found here are 160,000 or so clones, around 9.7% of them singletons; the top ten hold about 0.75%. What was sequenced was central memory CD4+ T cells from blood. The receptors derive from a woman aged 25 to 39 with type 1 diabetes. Both conserved end residues are part of each CDR3. Fields, in order: J gene, clone size, V gene, D gene, CDR3 DNA, CDR3 protein. The D gene is left open where the match is weak. Only some rows state a clone size, as once, few, many or a class for expanded clones.

J gene: TRBJ2-5; clone size: .; V gene: TRBV9; D gene: TRBD2; CDR3 DNA: TGTGCCAGCAGCGTATTGGCTAGCGGGAGGGAGACCCAGTACTTC; CDR3 protein: CASSVLASGRETQYF
J gene: TRBJ2-3; clone size: .; V gene: TRBV21-1; D gene: .; CDR3 DNA: TGTGCCAGCAGCAAGGCAGGGCCAGATACGCAGTATTTT; CDR3 protein: CASSKAGPDTQYF
J gene: TRBJ1-2; clone size: .; V gene: TRBV7-3; D gene: .; CDR3 DNA: TGTGCCAGCAGCTCGCCAGGGTTGAGGGGCTACACCTTC; CDR3 protein: CASSSPGLRGYTF
J gene: TRBJ2-5; clone size: .; V gene: TRBV5-1; D gene: TRBD1; CDR3 DNA: TGCGCCAGCAGCTTGGAGGGGGCAGGAGAGACCCAGTACTTC; CDR3 protein: CASSLEGAGETQYF
J gene: TRBJ2-1; clone size: .; V gene: TRBV11-2; D gene: TRBD2; CDR3 DNA: TGTGCCAGCAGCTTAGATCAAGGCACAGCGGGAGGCCATGAGCAGTTCTTC; CDR3 protein: CASSLDQGTAGGHEQFF
J gene: TRBJ1-1; clone size: few; V gene: TRBV30; D gene: .; CDR3 DNA: TGTGCCTGGAGGCAGGCGGGGTTGTTGGGCACTGAAGCTTTCTTT; CDR3 protein: CAWRQAGLLGTEAFF
J gene: TRBJ1-2; clone size: .; V gene: TRBV7-3; D gene: TRBD1; CDR3 DNA: TGTGCCAGCAGCTTGACCCCAGGGGGCTTTGGCTACACCTTC; CDR3 protein: CASSLTPGGFGYTF
J gene: TRBJ2-1; clone size: .; V gene: TRBV19; D gene: .; CDR3 DNA: TGTGCCAGTAGCAACCAGGGCTACAATGAGCAGTTCTTC; CDR3 protein: CASSNQGYNEQFF
J gene: TRBJ2-7; clone size: .; V gene: TRBV6-6; D gene: TRBD1; CDR3 DNA: TGTGCCAGCAGTCGGACAGGGCGCGAGCAGTACTTC; CDR3 protein: CASSRTGREQYF
J gene: TRBJ1-4; clone size: .; V gene: TRBV5-1; D gene: .; CDR3 DNA: TGCGCCAGCAGCTTTTCAAGCAATGAAAAACTGTTTTTT; CDR3 protein: CASSFSSNEKLFF
J gene: TRBJ2-3; clone size: few; V gene: TRBV29-1; D gene: TRBD1; CDR3 DNA: TGCAGCTCGACAGGGGGAGGGTTGACAGATACGCAGTATTTT; CDR3 protein: CSSTGGGLTDTQYF
J gene: TRBJ1-1; clone size: few; V gene: TRBV6-5; D gene: .; CDR3 DNA: TGTGCCAGCAGAACCGAGGGGAACACTGAAGCTTTCTTT; CDR3 protein: CASRTEGNTEAFF
J gene: TRBJ2-3; clone size: .; V gene: TRBV7-8; D gene: TRBD2; CDR3 DNA: TGTGCCAGCAGCTCTATAGCGGGAGGTAGCACAGATACGCAGTATTTT; CDR3 protein: CASSSIAGGSTDTQYF
J gene: TRBJ2-1; clone size: .; V gene: TRBV5-1; D gene: .; CDR3 DNA: TGCGCCAGCAGTGCAAGCGGCGGCTCCTACAATGAGCAGTTCTTC; CDR3 protein: CASSASGGSYNEQFF
J gene: TRBJ1-1; clone size: few; V gene: TRBV7-9; D gene: .; CDR3 DNA: TGTGCCAGCAGCTTAGAGCAGGGTAGAATGACTGAAGCTTTCTTT; CDR3 protein: CASSLEQGRMTEAFF
J gene: TRBJ2-5; clone size: .; V gene: TRBV29-1; D gene: .; CDR3 DNA: TGCAGCCTCGCGGCGGGGCCTAGGGAGACCCAGTACTTC; CDR3 protein: CSLAAGPRETQYF
J gene: TRBJ1-3; clone size: few; V gene: TRBV5-1; D gene: TRBD1; CDR3 DNA: TGCGCCAGCAGCTTTGACTTGACAGGGCAAGCTGGAAACACCATATATTTT; CDR3 protein: CASSFDLTGQAGNTIYF
J gene: TRBJ2-1; clone size: few; V gene: TRBV7-2; D gene: .; CDR3 DNA: TGTGCCAGCAGCTTAGTTACTTGGAGGAGAAATAATGAGCAGTTCTTC; CDR3 protein: CASSLVTWRRNNEQFF
J gene: TRBJ1-5; clone size: .; V gene: TRBV27; D gene: .; CDR3 DNA: TGTGCCAGCACTTCCGTATGGGGGGGCCTCATGCCCCAGCATTTT; CDR3 protein: CASTSVWGGLMPQHF
J gene: TRBJ2-5; clone size: .; V gene: TRBV13; D gene: TRBD2; CDR3 DNA: TGTGCCAGCAGCCTGACTAGCGGGAGTATGGGAGAGACCCAGTACTTC; CDR3 protein: CASSLTSGSMGETQYF
J gene: TRBJ1-1; clone size: few; V gene: TRBV19; D gene: .; CDR3 DNA: TGTGCCACCAAGACTTGGACTGAAGCTTTCTTT; CDR3 protein: CATKTWTEAFF
J gene: TRBJ2-2; clone size: few; V gene: TRBV29-1; D gene: TRBD1; CDR3 DNA: TGCAGCGTTCAAGACAGGGGAAGCACCGGGGAGCTGTTTTTT; CDR3 protein: CSVQDRGSTGELFF
J gene: TRBJ2-5; clone size: .; V gene: TRBV11-2; D gene: .; CDR3 DNA: TGTGCCAGCAGCCCAGGACAGCTGCAAGAGACCCAGTACTTC; CDR3 protein: CASSPGQLQETQYF
J gene: TRBJ2-5; clone size: few; V gene: TRBV7-2; D gene: .; CDR3 DNA: TGTGCCAGCAGCCCCCCTAGTACGAAGACCCAGTACTTC; CDR3 protein: CASSPPSTKTQYF
J gene: TRBJ2-4; clone size: .; V gene: TRBV7-9; D gene: .; CDR3 DNA: TGTGCCAGCAGCCCAGGAGGGGCCCGGTCCAAAAACATTCAGTACTTC; CDR3 protein: CASSPGGARSKNIQYF
J gene: TRBJ1-2; clone size: .; V gene: TRBV27; D gene: .; CDR3 DNA: TGTGCCAGCAGGATTCTCGGGGGTAGGGACTATGGCTACACCTTC; CDR3 protein: CASRILGGRDYGYTF
J gene: TRBJ2-2; clone size: few; V gene: TRBV11-3; D gene: TRBD2; CDR3 DNA: TGTGCCAGCAGCTTACCTAGCGGGGACACCGGGGAGCTGTTTTTT; CDR3 protein: CASSLPSGDTGELFF
J gene: TRBJ2-1; clone size: .; V gene: TRBV9; D gene: .; CDR3 DNA: TGTGCCAGCAGCGTAGCCCCCACTATACTAAGATACGTCAATGAGCAGTTCTTC; CDR3 protein: CASSVAPTILRYVNEQFF
J gene: TRBJ1-2; clone size: few; V gene: TRBV5-1; D gene: TRBD1; CDR3 DNA: TGCGCCAGCAGCCCCGGGACAGGGAATGGCGGCTACACCTTC; CDR3 protein: CASSPGTGNGGYTF
J gene: TRBJ2-3; clone size: .; V gene: TRBV5-1; D gene: TRBD2; CDR3 DNA: TGCGCCAGCAGTTATAACGCGCGGGAGGCAGATACGCAGTATTTT; CDR3 protein: CASSYNAREADTQYF
J gene: TRBJ2-1; clone size: .; V gene: TRBV7-2; D gene: .; CDR3 DNA: TGTGCCAGCAGCGTTAGCGGCTCCTACAATGAGCAGTTCTTC; CDR3 protein: CASSVSGSYNEQFF